The sequence of this T cell receptor beta chain was determined in a study of OX40 agonist ivuxolimab in advanced cancers. About the research overall: A male proportion of 82.7% was recorded, with mean age approximately 57 years and range roughly 23 to 90. Study-level points and caveats: Also showing low normalized T-cell clonal expansion were some of the nonresponders.

About this clone itself: Its specificity is unknown.

The V gene lost 6 bases and the J gene lost 3 bases, with 11 bases spanning the gap. Germline CDR1 WNHNN, CDR2 SYGVQD (reference sequence). The CDR3 extends over 13 amino acids. Here immunoSEQ multiplex PCR was the method, and the copy in TCRdb shows in-frame clones only, minus some. The table lists more than 65,000 clones, 85% of them singletons. Peripheral blood came from all dose cohorts at three timepoints. The chain has TRBV10-1 and TRBJ1-2; no firm D call. Here the sequenced sample was CD4+ or CD8+ T cells sorted from blood, taken in a trial of the OX40 agonist ivuxolimab. The clonotype originates from an adult with an advanced solid tumor such as melanoma, head and neck, liver or kidney cancer. The CDR3 here is CASSLDRDYGYTF. The CDR3 DNA reads TGCGCCAGCAGCTTAGACCGAGACTATGGCTACACCTTC.